This T cell receptor (beta chain) originates from a study of regulatory dendritic cells for organ transplantation. Study-wide points: Mature dendritic cells appeared to drive more memory CD8+ clonal expansion than regulatory ones. Considerable individual heterogeneity was seen in alloreactive memory CD8+ T cells.

About this clone: The antigen is undetermined.

Memory T cells were CD45RO+, naive were CD45RA+, sorted by FACS. The length of the CDR3 is 14 residues. Germline assignment: CDR1 SQVTM and CDR2 ANQGSEA. V was pared by 6 bases and J by 5 bases, with 18 bases between. Only in-frame clones appear in the TCRdb table, and some are missing; sequencing was by immunoSEQ multiplex PCR. This table holds approximately 19,000 clones, 60% to 80% found once. Specimen: memory CD4+ T cells from blood. Documented subset: CD45RO+ memory T cells. The chain combines TRBV29-1 with TRBJ2-3; no definite D call. This receptor was taken from a human donor in good health. The CDR3 region is CSVSGFPSVDTQYF. The CDR3 coding sequence is TGCAGCGTGTCCGGGTTCCCGAGTGTAGATACGCAGTATTTT.